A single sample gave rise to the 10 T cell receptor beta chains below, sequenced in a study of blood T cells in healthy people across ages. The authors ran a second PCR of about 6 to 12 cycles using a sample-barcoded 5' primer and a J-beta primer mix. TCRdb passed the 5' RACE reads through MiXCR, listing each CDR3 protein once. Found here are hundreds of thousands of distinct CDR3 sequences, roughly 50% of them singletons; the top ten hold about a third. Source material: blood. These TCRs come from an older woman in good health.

The chain's CDR3 is CASSPSVERGTNEKLFF. CDR3 DNA sequence: TGTGCCAGCTCACCGTCCGTAGAAAGGGGGACTAATGAAAAACTGTTTTTT. The chain has TRBV18 and TRBJ1-4; perhaps TRBD1 as D (6 bases). Trimming pared 3 bases from V and 2 bases from J, leaving 16 bases between. Germline V gene data show CDR1 as KGHSH and CDR2 as LQKENI. The length of the CDR3 is 17 residues. Complete variable domain (other parts from reference TRBV18 and TRBJ1-4): NAGVMQNPRHLVRRRGQEARLRCSPMKGHSHVYWYRQLPEEGLKFMVYLQKENIIDESGMPKERFSAEFPKEGPSILRIQQVVRGDSAAYFCASSPSVERGTNEKLFFGSGTQLSVL.

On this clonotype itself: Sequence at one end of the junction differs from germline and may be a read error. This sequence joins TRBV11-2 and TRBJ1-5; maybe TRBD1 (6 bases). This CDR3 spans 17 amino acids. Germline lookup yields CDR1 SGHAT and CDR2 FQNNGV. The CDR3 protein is CASSHRDGTYSKQPQHF. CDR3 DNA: TGTGCCAGCAGCCACCGGGACGGGACATATAGCAAGCAGCCCCAGCATTTT.

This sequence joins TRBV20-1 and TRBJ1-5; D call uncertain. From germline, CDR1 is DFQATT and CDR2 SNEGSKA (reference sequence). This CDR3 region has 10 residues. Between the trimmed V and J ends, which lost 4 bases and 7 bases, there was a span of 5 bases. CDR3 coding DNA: TGCAGTGCTATGAGGCAGCCCCAGCATTTT. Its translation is CSAMRQPQHF.

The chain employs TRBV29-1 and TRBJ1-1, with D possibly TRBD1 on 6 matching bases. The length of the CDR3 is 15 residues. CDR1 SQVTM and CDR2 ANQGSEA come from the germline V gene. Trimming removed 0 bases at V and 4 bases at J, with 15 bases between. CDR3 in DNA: TGCAGCGTTGAAGATCGGACTCGGGGGGCCACTGAAGCTTTCTTT. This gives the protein CSVEDRTRGATEAFF.

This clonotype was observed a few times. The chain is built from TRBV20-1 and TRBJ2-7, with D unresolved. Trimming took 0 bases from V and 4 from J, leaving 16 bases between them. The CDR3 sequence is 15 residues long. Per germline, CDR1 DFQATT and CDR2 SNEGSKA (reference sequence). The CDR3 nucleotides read TGCAGTGCTAGAGATCGAGAAAGTTTAGGTTACGAGCAGTACTTC. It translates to CSARDRESLGYEQYF.

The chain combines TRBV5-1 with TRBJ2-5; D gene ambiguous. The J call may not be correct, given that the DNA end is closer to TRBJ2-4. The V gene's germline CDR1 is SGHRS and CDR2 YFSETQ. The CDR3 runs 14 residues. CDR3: CASSLGGVKNIQYF. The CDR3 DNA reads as TGCGCCAGCAGCTTGGGGGGTGTCAAAAACATTCAGTACTTC.

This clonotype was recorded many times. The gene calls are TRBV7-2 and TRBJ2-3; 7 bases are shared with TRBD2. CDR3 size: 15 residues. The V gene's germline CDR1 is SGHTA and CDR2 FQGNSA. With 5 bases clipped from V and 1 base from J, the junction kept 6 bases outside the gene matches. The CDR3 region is CASSLGGVGTDTQYF. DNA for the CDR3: TGTGCCAGCAGCCTGGGGGGGGTTGGCACAGATACGCAGTATTTT.

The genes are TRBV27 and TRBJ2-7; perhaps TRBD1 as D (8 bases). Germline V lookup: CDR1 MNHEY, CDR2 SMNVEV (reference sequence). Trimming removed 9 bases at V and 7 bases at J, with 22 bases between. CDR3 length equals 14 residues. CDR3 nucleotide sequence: TGTGCCAGTAAGAAAGGACAGGGAGGGCTAGAGCAGTACTTC. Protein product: CASKKGQGGLEQYF.

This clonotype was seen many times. The DNA for the CDR3 is TGCAGTGCGCCGACAGTTTTTTCCTACGAGCAGTACTTC. Translating gives CSAPTVFSYEQYF. The chain links TRBV20-1 to TRBJ2-7, with D maybe TRBD1 (5 bases). The germline CDR1 and CDR2 sequences are DFQATT and SNEGSKA (reference sequence). The CDR3 has 13 residues. Trimming cost V 6 bases and J 1 base, with 13 bases left between them.

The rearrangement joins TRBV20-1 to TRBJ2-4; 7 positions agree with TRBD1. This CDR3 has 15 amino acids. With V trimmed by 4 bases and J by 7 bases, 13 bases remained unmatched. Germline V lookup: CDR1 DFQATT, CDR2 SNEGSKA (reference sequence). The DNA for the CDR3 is TGCAGTGCTACTACAGGGGCGGCGGGTGGTAACATTCAGTACTTC. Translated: CSATTGAAGGNIQYF.